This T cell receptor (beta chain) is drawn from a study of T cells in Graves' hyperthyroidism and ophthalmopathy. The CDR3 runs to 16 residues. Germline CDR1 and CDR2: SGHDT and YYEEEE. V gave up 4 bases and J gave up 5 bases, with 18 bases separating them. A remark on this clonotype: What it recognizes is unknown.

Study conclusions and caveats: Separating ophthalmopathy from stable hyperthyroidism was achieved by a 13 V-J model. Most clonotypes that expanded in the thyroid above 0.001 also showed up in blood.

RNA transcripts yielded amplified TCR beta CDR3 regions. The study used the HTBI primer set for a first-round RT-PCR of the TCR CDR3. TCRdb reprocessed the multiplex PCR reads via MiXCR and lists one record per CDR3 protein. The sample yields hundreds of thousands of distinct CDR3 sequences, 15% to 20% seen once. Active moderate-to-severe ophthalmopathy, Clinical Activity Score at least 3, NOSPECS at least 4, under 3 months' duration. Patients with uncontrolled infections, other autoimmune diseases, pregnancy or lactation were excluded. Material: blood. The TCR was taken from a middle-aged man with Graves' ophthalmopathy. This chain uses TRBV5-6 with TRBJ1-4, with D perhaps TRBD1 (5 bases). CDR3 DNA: TGTGCCAGCAGCGATACGTCGGGACGGACAAATGAAAAACTGTTTTTT. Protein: CASSDTSGRTNEKLFF.